One sample yielded the 13 T cell receptor beta chains listed below, sequenced in a study of beta chain features in type 1 diabetes. General study findings and limits: All four CD4+ subsets from Type 1 diabetes patients carried moderately but significantly shorter TCRB CDR3s.

Every isolated RNA sample was fully reverse transcribed, so sequencing captured expressed TCRB transcripts. Libraries were prepared by immunoSEQ multiplex PCR; TCRdb keeps only in-frame clonotypes and omits some of them. The sample lists about 650,000 clones, about an eighth occurring once. Antigen specificity for these receptors is unknown. Sequencing was performed on naive CD4+ T cells from blood. Receptors were obtained from a man aged 30-40 years with type 1 diabetes.

This clone was picked up a small number of times. The chain carries TRBV5-1 and TRBJ1-2; a weak D match, TRBD1 (5 bases). Trimming pared 4 bases from V and 7 bases from J, leaving 14 bases between. CDR1 is SGHRS and CDR2 is YFSETQ in the germline V gene. The CDR3 is 13 residues long. CDR3 amino acids: CASSPSDRGGYTF. CDR3 nucleotide sequence: TGCGCCAGCAGCCCCTCCGACAGAGGTGGCTACACCTTC. The whole variable domain, filled in from reference TRBV5-1 and TRBJ1-2, reads KAGVTQTPRYLIKTRGQQVTLSCSPISGHRSVSWYQQTPGQGLQFLFEYFSETQRNKGNFPGRFSGRQFSNSRSEMNVSTLELGDSALYLCASSPSDRGGYTFGSGTRLTVV.

DNA of the CDR3: TGTGCCAGCAGTTACTCAGCCGATGGCAATCAGCCCCAGCATTTT. Amino acids: CASSYSADGNQPQHF. The J gene is TRBJ1-5, the V gene TRBV6-5, with D unclear. There are 15 residues in the CDR3. Germline V gives CDR1 MNHEY, CDR2 SVGAGI. Deletions cut 0 bases from V and 2 bases from J, with 8 bases between.

This clone was recorded a few times. The chain employs TRBV7-2 and TRBJ2-6; D not certain. Trimming left V 5 bases short and J 0 bases short, with 11 bases between. The CDR3 contains 16 residues. Germline V lookup: CDR1 SGHTA, CDR2 FQGNSA. The CDR3 DNA follows: TGTGCCAGCAGCCTTTCAGCAAACTCTGGGGCCAACGTCCTGACTTTC. This translates into CASSLSANSGANVLTF.

This clone was seen more than once but under ten times. The chain links TRBV4-1 to TRBJ2-7, with 8 bases that match TRBD2. CDR1 and CDR2 from the germline V gene are MGHRA and YSYEKL. The junction had 9 bases not matched to a gene; V was cut back by 1 base and J by 7 bases. The CDR3 totals 15 residues. The DNA for the CDR3 is TGCGCCAGCAGCCAAGGGAATAGCGGGGTATCAGAGCAGTACTTC. Protein: CASSQGNSGVSEQYF.

This clone was counted only a few times. V and J are TRBV5-1 and TRBJ2-2; no firm D call. The CDR3 runs 13 residues. CDR1 is SGHRS and CDR2 is YFSETQ in the germline V gene. Trimming pared 0 bases from V and 6 bases from J, leaving 6 bases between. CDR3 coding DNA: TGCGCCAGCAGCTTGGTAGGGTCCGGGGAGCTGTTTTTT. Encoded protein: CASSLVGSGELFF.

This clone has a handful of counts. The V and J genes are TRBV11-2 and TRBJ1-5, with unresolved D. This CDR3 comprises 14 residues. Deletions cut 0 bases from V and 1 base from J, with 4 bases between. Germline values: CDR1 SGHAT, CDR2 FQNNGV. CDR3 amino acids: CASSLERSNQPQHF. The CDR3 DNA is TGTGCCAGCAGCTTAGAACGCAGCAATCAGCCCCAGCATTTT.

The chain employs TRBV4-3 and TRBJ2-1; perhaps D is TRBD1 or TRBD2 (6 bases each). There are 15 residues in the CDR3. Germline values: CDR1 LGHNA, CDR2 YSLEER. V gave up 0 bases and J gave up 6 bases, with 12 bases separating them. As DNA, the CDR3 is TGCGCCAGCAGCCAAGAAGGAGGGGGGATCAATGAGCAGTTCTTC. This translates into CASSQEGGGINEQFF.

This clone was counted between two and nine times. The rearrangement links TRBV5-1 to TRBJ2-3; D possibly corresponds to TRBD1 (5 bases). The CDR3 extends over 13 amino acids. V gave up 0 bases and J gave up 4 bases, with 6 bases separating them. CDR1 is SGHRS, CDR2 YFSETQ, per germline. CDR3 sequence: CASSLAGSDTQYF. In DNA, the CDR3 is TGCGCCAGCAGCTTGGCAGGGTCAGATACGCAGTATTTT.

V is TRBV28 and J is TRBJ1-2; 9 positions agree with TRBD1. V was pared by 7 bases and J by 2 bases, with 11 bases of the junction left unmatched. Germline V lookup: CDR1 MDHEN, CDR2 SYDVKM. The CDR3 covers 16 residues. CDR3 amino acids: CASTTPTGTGNYGYTF. The CDR3, as DNA: TGTGCCAGCACCACCCCGACCGGGACAGGGAACTATGGCTACACCTTC.

The chain carries TRBV7-9 and TRBJ1-4, with 9 bases aligning to TRBD1. The CDR3 runs 14 residues. The V gene's germline CDR1 is SEHNR and CDR2 FQNEAQ (reference sequence). Trimming removed 5 bases from V and 8 bases from J; junction bases left unmatched: 6. Here the CDR3 reads CASSQTGGGEKLFF. CDR3 coding DNA: TGTGCCAGCAGCCAAACAGGGGGCGGAGAAAAACTGTTTTTT.

The V call is TRBV7-2, the J call TRBJ2-7; unclear D gene. Trimming took off 1 base at V and 0 bases at J, with 7 bases between the two ends. CDR1 and CDR2 from the germline V gene are SGHTA and FQGNSA. The CDR3 is made up of 14 amino acids. The DNA of the CDR3 is TGTGCCAGCAGCTTAGGGAAGGCCTCCTACGAGCAGTACTTC. Its translation is CASSLGKASYEQYF.

This clone was recorded many times. The rearrangement uses TRBV10-3 and TRBJ1-6; D uncertain. Per the germline V gene, CDR1 is ENHRY and CDR2 is SYGVKD. This CDR3 has 12 residues. Trimming removed 11 bases at V and 10 bases at J, with 15 bases between. This CDR3 is CAATSEGSPLHF. The CDR3, as DNA: TGTGCCGCCACAAGTGAAGGGTCACCCCTCCACTTT.

The chain has TRBV29-1 and TRBJ2-3; 12 bases are shared with TRBD2. The CDR3 contains 15 residues. CDR1 and CDR2 from the germline V gene are SQVTM and ANQGSEA. V was clipped by 6 bases and J by 1 base; unmatched bases: 5. The CDR3 reads CSVFRLAGGTDTQYF. Written as DNA, the CDR3 is TGCAGCGTCTTCAGACTAGCGGGGGGCACAGATACGCAGTATTTT.